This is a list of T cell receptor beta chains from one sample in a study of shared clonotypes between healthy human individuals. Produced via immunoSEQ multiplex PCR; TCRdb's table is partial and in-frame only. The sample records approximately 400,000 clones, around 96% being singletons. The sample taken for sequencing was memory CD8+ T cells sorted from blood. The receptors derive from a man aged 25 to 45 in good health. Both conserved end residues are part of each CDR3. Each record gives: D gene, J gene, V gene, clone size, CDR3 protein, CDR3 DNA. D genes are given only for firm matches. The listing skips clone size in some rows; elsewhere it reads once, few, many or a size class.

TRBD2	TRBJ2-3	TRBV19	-	CASSTWTSGRTDTQYF	TGTGCCAGTAGTACCTGGACTAGCGGGAGAACAGATACGCAGTATTTT
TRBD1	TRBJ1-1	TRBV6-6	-	CASSSRGMNTEAFF	TGTGCCAGCAGTTCCAGGGGGATGAACACTGAAGCTTTCTTT
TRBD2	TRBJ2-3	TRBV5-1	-	CASSLAVLSSGSPDTQYF	TGCGCCAGCAGCTTGGCGGTGTTGTCTAGCGGGAGTCCAGATACGCAGTATTTT
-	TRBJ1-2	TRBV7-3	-	CASSLGGSLGYTF	TGTGCCAGCAGCCTGGGGGGTTCATTAGGCTACACCTTC
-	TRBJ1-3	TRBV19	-	CAAGTGSSGNTIYF	TGTGCCGCCGGGACTGGCAGCTCTGGAAACACCATATATTTT
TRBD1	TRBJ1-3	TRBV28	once	CASGQGDFLNTIYF	TGTGCCAGCGGACAGGGGGATTTTTTAAACACCATATATTTT
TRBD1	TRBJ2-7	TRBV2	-	CASSEETGGHEQYF	TGTGCCAGCAGTGAGGAGACAGGGGGCCACGAGCAGTACTTC
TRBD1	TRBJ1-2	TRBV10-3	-	CAIRKNYNRTGPGGYTF	TGTGCCATCAGGAAGAATTATAACAGGACAGGGCCAGGTGGCTACACCTTC
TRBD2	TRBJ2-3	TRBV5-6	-	CASSTGLAGTQYF	TGTGCCAGCAGCACGGGACTAGCGGGTACGCAGTATTTT
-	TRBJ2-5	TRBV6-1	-	CASKRAGGQETQYF	TGTGCCAGCAAAAGGGCGGGTGGGCAAGAGACCCAGTACTTC
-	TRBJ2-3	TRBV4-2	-	CASSQEGGSGRTDTQYF	TGTGCCAGCAGCCAAGAAGGAGGGAGTGGTCGGACAGATACGCAGTATTTT
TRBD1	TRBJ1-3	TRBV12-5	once	CASGPSGGRNTIYF	TGTGCTAGTGGTCCGTCAGGGGGGAGAAACACCATATATTTT
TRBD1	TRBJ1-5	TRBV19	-	CASIPSITPGTGPNQPQHF	TGTGCCAGTATTCCCAGCATTACCCCCGGGACAGGGCCCAATCAGCCCCAGCATTTT
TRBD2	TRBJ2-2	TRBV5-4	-	CASSRTSGTYTGELFF	TGTGCCAGCAGCCGGACTAGCGGGACATACACCGGGGAGCTGTTTTTT
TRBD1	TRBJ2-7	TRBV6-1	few	CASRGRDRGGYEQYF	TGTGCCAGCAGGGGCCGGGACAGGGGGGGTTACGAGCAGTACTTC
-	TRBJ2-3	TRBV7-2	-	CASSPTRTQYF	TGTGCCAGCAGCCCCACCCGTACGCAGTATTTT
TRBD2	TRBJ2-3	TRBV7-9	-	CASSLAGGSTDTQYF	TGTGCCAGCAGCTTAGCGGGAGGGTCCACAGATACGCAGTATTTT
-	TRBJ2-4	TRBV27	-	CASSLVFFVTGLAKNIQYF	TGTGCCAGCAGTTTGGTCTTTTTCGTTACAGGGCTAGCCAAAAACATTCAGTACTTC
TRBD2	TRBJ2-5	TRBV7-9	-	CASSLPRGGVQETQYF	TGTGCCAGCAGCCTCCCTCGGGGGGGAGTTCAGGAGACCCAGTACTTC
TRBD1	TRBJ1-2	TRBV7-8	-	CASSTAGGYGYTF	TGTGCCAGCAGCACCGCAGGGGGCTATGGCTACACCTTC